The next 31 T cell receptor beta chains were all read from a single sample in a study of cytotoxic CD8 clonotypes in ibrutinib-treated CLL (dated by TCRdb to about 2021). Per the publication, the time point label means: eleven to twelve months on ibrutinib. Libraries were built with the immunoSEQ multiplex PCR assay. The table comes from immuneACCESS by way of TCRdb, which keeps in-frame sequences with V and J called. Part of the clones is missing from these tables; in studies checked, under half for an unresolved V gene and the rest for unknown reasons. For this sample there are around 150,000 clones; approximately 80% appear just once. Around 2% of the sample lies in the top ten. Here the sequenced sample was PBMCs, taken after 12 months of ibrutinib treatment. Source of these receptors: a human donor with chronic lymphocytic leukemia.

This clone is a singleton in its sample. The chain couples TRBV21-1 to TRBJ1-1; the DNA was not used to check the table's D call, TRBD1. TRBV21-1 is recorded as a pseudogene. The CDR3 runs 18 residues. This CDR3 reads CASSAPVGTGVPNTEAFF. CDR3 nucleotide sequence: TGTGCCAGCAGCGCCCCTGTTGGGACAGGGGTCCCGAACACTGAAGCTTTCTTT.

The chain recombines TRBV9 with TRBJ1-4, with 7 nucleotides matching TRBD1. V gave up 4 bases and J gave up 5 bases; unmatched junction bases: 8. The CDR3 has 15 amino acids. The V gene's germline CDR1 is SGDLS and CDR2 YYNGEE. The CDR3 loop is CASSRGQQPNEKLFF. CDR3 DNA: TGTGCCAGCAGCCGGGGACAGCAGCCAAATGAAAAACTGTTTTTT.

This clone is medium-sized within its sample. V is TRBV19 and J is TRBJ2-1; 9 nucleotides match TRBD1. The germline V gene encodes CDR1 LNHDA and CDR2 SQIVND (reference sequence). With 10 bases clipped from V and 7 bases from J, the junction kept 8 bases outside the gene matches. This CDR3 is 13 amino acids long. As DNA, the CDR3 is TGTGCCACCGCGGACAGGGGATGGAATGAGCAGTTCTTC. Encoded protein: CATADRGWNEQFF.

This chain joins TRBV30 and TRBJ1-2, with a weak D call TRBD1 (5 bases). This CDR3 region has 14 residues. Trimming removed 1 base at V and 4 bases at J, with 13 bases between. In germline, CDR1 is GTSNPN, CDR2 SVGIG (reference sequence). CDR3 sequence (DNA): TGTGCCTGGAGTGGCGGAAGGCAGGGCTATGGCTACACCTTC. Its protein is CAWSGGRQGYGYTF. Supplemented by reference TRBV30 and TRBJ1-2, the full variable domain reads SQTIHQWPATLVQPVGSPLSLECTVEGTSNPNLYWYRQAAGRGLQLLFYSVGIGQISSEVPQNLSASRPQDRQFILSSKKLLLSDSGFYLCAWSGGRQGYGYTFGSGTRLTVV.

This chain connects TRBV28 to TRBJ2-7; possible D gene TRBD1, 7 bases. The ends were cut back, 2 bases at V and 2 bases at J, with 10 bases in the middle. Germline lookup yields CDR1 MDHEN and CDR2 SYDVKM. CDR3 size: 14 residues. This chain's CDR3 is CASSLGGGTYEQYF. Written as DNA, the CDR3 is TGTGCCAGCAGTTTAGGAGGGGGCACCTACGAGCAGTACTTC.

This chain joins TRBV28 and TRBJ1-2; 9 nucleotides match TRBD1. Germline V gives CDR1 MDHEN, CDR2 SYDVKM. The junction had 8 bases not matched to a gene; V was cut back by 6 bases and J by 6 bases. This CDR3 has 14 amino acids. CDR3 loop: CASSLTGGGNGYTF. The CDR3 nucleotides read TGTGCCAGCAGCCTGACAGGGGGAGGAAATGGCTACACCTTC.

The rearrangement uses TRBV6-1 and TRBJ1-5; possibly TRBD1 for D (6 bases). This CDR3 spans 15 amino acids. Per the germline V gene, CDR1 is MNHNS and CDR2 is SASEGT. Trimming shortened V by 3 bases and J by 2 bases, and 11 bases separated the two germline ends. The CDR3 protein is CASSDRGYGNQPQHF. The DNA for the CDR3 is TGTGCCAGCAGTGACAGGGGTTATGGCAATCAGCCCCAGCATTTT.

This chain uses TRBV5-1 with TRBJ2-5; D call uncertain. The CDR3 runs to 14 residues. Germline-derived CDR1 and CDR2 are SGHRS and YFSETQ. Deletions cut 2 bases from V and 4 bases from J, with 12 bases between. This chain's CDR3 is CASSFMGIGETQYF. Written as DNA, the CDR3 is TGCGCCAGCAGCTTCATGGGGATCGGAGAGACCCAGTACTTC.

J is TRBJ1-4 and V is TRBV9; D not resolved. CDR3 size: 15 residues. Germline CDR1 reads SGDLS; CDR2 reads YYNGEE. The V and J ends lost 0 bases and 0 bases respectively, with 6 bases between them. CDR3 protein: CASSVGRTTNEKLFF. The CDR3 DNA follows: TGTGCCAGCAGCGTAGGAAGGACAACTAATGAAAAACTGTTTTTT.

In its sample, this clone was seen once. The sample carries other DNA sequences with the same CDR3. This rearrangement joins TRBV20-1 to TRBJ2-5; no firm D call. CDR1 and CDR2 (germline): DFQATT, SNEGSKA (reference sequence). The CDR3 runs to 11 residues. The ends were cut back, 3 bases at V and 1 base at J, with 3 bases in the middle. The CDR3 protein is CSARGQETQYF. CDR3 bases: TGCAGTGCTAGGGGCCAAGAGACCCAGTACTTC.

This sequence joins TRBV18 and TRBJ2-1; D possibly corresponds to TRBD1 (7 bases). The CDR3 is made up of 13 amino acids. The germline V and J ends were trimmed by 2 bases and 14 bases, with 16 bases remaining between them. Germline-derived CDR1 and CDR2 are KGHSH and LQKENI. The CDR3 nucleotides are TGTGCCAGCTCACCATGGGACAGAGGGGAGGAGTTCTTC. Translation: CASSPWDRGEEFF. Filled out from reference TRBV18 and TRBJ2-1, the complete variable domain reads NAGVMQNPRHLVRRRGQEARLRCSPMKGHSHVYWYRQLPEEGLKFMVYLQKENIIDESGMPKERFSAEFPKEGPSILRIQQVVRGDSAAYFCASSPWDRGEEFFGPGTRLTVL.

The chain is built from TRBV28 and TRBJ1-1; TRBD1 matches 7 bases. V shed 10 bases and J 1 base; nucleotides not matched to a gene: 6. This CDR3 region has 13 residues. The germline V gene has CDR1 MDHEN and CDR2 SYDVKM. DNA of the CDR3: TGTGCCACCCTGGGACAGTGGAACACTGAAGCTTTCTTT. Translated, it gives CATLGQWNTEAFF.

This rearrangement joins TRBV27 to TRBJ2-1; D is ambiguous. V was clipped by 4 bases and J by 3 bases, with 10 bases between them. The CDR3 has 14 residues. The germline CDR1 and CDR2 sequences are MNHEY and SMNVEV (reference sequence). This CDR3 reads CASSSHIIYNEQFF. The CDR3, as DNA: TGTGCCAGCAGTTCTCACATTATCTACAATGAGCAGTTCTTC.

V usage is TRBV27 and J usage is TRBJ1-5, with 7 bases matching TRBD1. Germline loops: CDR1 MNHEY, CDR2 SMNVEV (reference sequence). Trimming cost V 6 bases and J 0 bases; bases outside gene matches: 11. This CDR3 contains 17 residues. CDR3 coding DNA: TGTGCCAGCAGCAGAACAGGGGAAAGCTATAGCAATCAGCCCCAGCATTTT. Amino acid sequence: CASSRTGESYSNQPQHF.

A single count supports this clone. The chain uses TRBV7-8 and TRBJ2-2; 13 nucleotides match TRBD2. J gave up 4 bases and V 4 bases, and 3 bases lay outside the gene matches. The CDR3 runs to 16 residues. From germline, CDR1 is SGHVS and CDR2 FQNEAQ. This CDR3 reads CASSSTSGGATGELFF. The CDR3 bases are TGTGCCAGCAGCTCTACTAGCGGGGGGGCCACCGGGGAGCTGTTTTTT.

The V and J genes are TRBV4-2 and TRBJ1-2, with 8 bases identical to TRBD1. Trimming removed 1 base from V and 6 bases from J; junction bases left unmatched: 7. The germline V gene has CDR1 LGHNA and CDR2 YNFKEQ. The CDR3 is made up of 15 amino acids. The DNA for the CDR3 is TGTGCCAGCAGCCAAGCTCACAGGGGGTGGGATGGCTACACCTTC. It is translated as CASSQAHRGWDGYTF.

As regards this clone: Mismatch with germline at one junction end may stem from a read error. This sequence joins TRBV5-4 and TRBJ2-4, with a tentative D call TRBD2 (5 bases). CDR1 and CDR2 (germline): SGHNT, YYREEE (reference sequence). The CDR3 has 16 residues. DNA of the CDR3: TGTGCCAGCAGTTTGGGATCTAGCCTAGCCAAAAACATTCAGTACTTC. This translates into CASSLGSSLAKNIQYF.

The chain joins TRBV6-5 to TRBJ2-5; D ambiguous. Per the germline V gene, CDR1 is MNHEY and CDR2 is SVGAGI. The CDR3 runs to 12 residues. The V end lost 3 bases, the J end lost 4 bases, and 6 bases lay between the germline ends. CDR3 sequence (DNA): TGTGCCAGCAGTTATGTGGGAGAGACCCAGTACTTC. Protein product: CASSYVGETQYF.

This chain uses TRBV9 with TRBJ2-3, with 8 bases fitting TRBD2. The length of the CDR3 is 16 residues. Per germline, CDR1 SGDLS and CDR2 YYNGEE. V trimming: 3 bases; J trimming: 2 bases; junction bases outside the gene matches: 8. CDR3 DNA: TGTGCCAGCAGCGGGGGTGCTAGCGGGTACACAGATACGCAGTATTTT. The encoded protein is CASSGGASGYTDTQYF. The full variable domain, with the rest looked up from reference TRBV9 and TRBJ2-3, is DSGVTQTPKHLITATGQRVTLRCSPRSGDLSVYWYQQSLDQGLQFLIQYYNGEERAKGNILERFSAQQFPDLHSELNLSSLELGDSALYFCASSGGASGYTDTQYFGPGTRLTVL.

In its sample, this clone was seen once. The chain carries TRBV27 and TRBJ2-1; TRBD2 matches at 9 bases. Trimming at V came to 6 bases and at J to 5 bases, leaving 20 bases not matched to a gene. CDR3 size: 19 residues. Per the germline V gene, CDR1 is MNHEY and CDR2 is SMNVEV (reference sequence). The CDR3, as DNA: TGTGCCAGCAGCTTTTCCGTCCGCCTACTAGCGGGTTCGAACAATGAGCAGTTCTTC. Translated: CASSFSVRLLAGSNNEQFF.

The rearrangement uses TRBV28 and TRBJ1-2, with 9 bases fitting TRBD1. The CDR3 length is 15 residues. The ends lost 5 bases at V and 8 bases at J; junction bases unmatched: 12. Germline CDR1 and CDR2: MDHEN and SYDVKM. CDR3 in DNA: TGTGCCAGCAGTCTGGGGGGACAGGGTAGTTTAGGCTACACCTTC. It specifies CASSLGGQGSLGYTF.

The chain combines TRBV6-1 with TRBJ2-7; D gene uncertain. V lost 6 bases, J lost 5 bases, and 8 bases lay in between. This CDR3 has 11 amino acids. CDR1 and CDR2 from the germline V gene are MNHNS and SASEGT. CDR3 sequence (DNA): TGTGCCAGCAGACAACAGAACGAGCAGTACTTC. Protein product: CASRQQNEQYF.

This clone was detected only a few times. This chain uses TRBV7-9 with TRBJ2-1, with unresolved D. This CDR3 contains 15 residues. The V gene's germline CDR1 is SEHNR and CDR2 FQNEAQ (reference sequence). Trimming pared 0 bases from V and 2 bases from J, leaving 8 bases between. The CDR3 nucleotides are TGTGCCAGCAGCTTAGCGGGCCCACCCTACAATGAGCAGTTCTTC. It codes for CASSLAGPPYNEQFF.

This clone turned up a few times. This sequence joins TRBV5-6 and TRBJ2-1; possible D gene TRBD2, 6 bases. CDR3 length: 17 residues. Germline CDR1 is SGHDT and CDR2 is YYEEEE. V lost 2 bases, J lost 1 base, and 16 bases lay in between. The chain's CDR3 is CASSFLPGTHSYNEQFF. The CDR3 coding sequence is TGTGCCAGCAGCTTTCTGCCCGGGACTCATTCCTACAATGAGCAGTTCTTC.

In DNA, the CDR3 is TGTGCTAGTGCCGACCAGGGACTCCAAATATACAATGAGCAGTTCTTC. Translated, it gives CASADQGLQIYNEQFF. The rearrangement links TRBV12-5 to TRBJ2-1; D may be TRBD2 (6 bases). Trimming cost V 7 bases and J 4 bases, with 20 bases left between them. The CDR3 loop spans 16 amino acids. Germline values: CDR1 LGHNT, CDR2 FRNRAP.

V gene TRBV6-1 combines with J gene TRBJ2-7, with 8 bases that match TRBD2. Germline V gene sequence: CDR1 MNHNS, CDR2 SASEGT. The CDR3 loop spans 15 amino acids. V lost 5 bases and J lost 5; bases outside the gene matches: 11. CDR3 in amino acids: CASSRGGLDANEQYF. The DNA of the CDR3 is TGTGCCAGCAGTCGGGGGGGGCTAGACGCTAACGAGCAGTACTTC.

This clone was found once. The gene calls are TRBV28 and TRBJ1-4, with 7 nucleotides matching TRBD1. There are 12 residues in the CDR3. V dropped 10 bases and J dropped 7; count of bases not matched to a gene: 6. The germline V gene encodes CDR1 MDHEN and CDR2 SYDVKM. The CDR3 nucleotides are TGTGCCACCAGACAGGGAGGTGAAAAACTGTTTTTT. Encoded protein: CATRQGGEKLFF.

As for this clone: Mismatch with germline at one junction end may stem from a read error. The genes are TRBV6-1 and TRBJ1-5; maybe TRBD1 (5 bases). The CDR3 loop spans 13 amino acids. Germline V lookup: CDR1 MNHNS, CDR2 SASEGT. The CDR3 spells CASGQKSNQSQHF. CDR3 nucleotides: TGTGCCAGCGGACAAAAGAGCAATCAGTCCCAGCATTTT.

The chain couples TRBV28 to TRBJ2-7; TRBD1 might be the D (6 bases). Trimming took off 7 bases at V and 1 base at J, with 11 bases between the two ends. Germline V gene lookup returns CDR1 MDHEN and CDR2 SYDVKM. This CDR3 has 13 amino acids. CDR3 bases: TGTGCCAGCAAGGACAGTTCATCCTACGAGCAGTACTTC. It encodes CASKDSSSYEQYF.

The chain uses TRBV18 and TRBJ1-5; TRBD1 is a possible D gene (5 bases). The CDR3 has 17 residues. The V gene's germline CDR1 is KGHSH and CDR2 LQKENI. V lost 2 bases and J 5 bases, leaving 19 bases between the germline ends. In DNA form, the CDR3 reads TGTGCCAGCTCACCAGGTCGCAGCCCGGTGGGGGATCAGCCCCAGCATTTT. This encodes CASSPGRSPVGDQPQHF.

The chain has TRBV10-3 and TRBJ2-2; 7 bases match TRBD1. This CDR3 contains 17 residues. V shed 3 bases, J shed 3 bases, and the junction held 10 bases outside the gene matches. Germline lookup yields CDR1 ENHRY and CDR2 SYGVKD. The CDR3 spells CAISETPATGYTGELFF. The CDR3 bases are TGTGCCATCAGTGAAACACCTGCGACAGGGTACACCGGGGAGCTGTTTTTT.